Shown below are 9 T cell receptor beta chains from a single sample sequenced in a study of graft-versus-host responses after intestinal transplantation. Their cognate antigens are unknown. Method: immunoSEQ multiplex PCR; TCRdb's copy keeps in-frame clones and lacks some. The sample contains roughly 80,000 clones, around 86% of which appear only once. Source: unstimulated CD8+ T cells sorted from spleen or lymph node cells, taken before transplant. These receptors came from a human donor who was the organ donor for an intestinal transplant.

As DNA, the CDR3 is TGTGCCAGCAGCCAAGAAGGCAGCGGGGGGGTCGGGGAGCTGTTTTTT. It translates to CASSQEGSGGVGELFF. The chain uses TRBV4-2 and TRBJ2-2, with 10 bases fitting TRBD2. The CDR3 extends over 16 amino acids. Germline V CDR1 and CDR2: LGHNA, YNFKEQ. The junction had 5 bases not matched to a gene; V was cut back by 0 bases and J by 7 bases.

This chain connects TRBV27 to TRBJ1-5, with D possibly being TRBD1 (5 bases). CDR1 and CDR2 from the germline V gene are MNHEY and SMNVEV (reference sequence). Trimming took 3 bases from V and 4 from J, leaving 10 bases between them. The CDR3 is made up of 14 amino acids. The CDR3 region has the DNA TGTGCCAGCAGTTTGGTAGGGGCTAATCAGCCCCAGCATTTT. Its protein is CASSLVGANQPQHF.

The chain recombines TRBV28 with TRBJ2-7, with D possibly matching TRBD1 (5 bases). Germline V gene sequence: CDR1 MDHEN, CDR2 SYDVKM. V was trimmed by 3 bases and J by 2 bases, leaving 17 bases between them. This CDR3 spans 16 amino acids. The CDR3: CASSLGPTELTYEQYF. In DNA form, the CDR3 reads TGTGCCAGCAGTTTGGGGCCTACAGAATTAACCTACGAGCAGTACTTC.

This chain connects TRBV6-5 to TRBJ2-7, with D unclear. CDR3 size: 12 residues. V lost 2 bases, J lost 3 bases, and 5 bases lay in between. The germline V gene has CDR1 MNHEY and CDR2 SVGAGI. The CDR3 is CASSYEIYEQYF. The CDR3 region has the DNA TGTGCCAGCAGTTACGAAATCTACGAGCAGTACTTC.

In regard to this clone: The sample holds other DNA sequences that translate to the same CDR3. V and J are TRBV6-4 and TRBJ2-3, with no clear D. The length of the CDR3 is 14 residues. Trimming removed 3 bases from V and 2 bases from J, with 9 bases in between. From germline, CDR1 is MRHNA and CDR2 SNTAGT. The CDR3 DNA sequence: TGTGCCAGCAGTGATTCCGGAGTCACAGATACGCAGTATTTT. Protein product: CASSDSGVTDTQYF.

The rearrangement links TRBV30 to TRBJ1-1; D gene ambiguous. Germline assignment: CDR1 GTSNPN and CDR2 SVGIG (reference sequence). The CDR3 consists of 11 residues. The V end was cut by 1 base, the J end by 7 bases, with 7 bases between. CDR3 bases: TGTGCCTGGAGTGGAGATAATGAAGCTTTCTTT. Residues: CAWSGDNEAFF.

This chain joins TRBV29-1 and TRBJ2-1, with TRBD1 matching over 7 bases. Per germline, CDR1 SQVTM and CDR2 ANQGSEA. The CDR3 contains 12 residues. Germline trimming cut 8 bases from V and 8 bases from J; bases unmatched to any gene: 9. The CDR3 spells CSSPKGAHEQFF. The CDR3 nucleotides read TGCAGCTCCCCCAAGGGGGCGCATGAGCAGTTCTTC.

The chain has TRBV18 and TRBJ1-1; tentatively, D is TRBD1 (5 bases). Germline values: CDR1 KGHSH, CDR2 LQKENI. The CDR3 covers 18 residues. With 4 bases removed from V and 3 bases from J, the gap between germline ends came to 24 bases. CDR3 bases: TGTGCCAGCTCACTCTTGAGACGGGGCGGGTATTTGGACACTGAAGCTTTCTTT. Translated: CASSLLRRGGYLDTEAFF. Using reference TRBV18 and TRBJ1-1 for the parts outside the CDR3, the full variable domain is NAGVMQNPRHLVRRRGQEARLRCSPMKGHSHVYWYRQLPEEGLKFMVYLQKENIIDESGMPKERFSAEFPKEGPSILRIQQVVRGDSAAYFCASSLLRRGGYLDTEAFFGQGTRLTVV.

The CDR3 protein is CASSEFKFYEQYF. Here the CDR3 DNA reads TGTGCCAGCAGTGAATTTAAGTTTTACGAGCAGTACTTC. The chain couples TRBV6-1 to TRBJ2-7; D is ambiguous. Trimming took 2 bases from V and 4 from J, leaving 9 bases between them. The V gene's germline CDR1 is MNHNS and CDR2 SASEGT. The CDR3 runs 13 residues.